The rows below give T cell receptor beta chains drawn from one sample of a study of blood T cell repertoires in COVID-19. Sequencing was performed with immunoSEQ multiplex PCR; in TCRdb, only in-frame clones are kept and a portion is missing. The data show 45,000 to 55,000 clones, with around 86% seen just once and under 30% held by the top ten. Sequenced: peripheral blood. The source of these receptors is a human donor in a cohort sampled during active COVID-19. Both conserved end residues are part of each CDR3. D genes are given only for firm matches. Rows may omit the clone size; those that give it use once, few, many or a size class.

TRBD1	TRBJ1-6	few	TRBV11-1	TGTGCCAGCAGCTTAGGACAGGGGAATTCACCCCTCCACTTT	CASSLGQGNSPLHF
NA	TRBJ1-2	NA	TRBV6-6	TGTGCCAGCAGTTACTCGACTTCAGAGATCTATGGCTACACCTTC	CASSYSTSEIYGYTF
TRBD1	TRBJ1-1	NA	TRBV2	TGTGCCAGCAGTGAACCAGAGCAGGGGGCGGCTTTCTTT	CASSEPEQGAAFF
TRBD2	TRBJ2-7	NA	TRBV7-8	TGTGCCAGCAGCTTAGGGCTAGCGGGGTACTACGAGCAGTACTTC	CASSLGLAGYYEQYF
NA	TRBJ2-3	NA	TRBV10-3	TGTGCCGCCGATGGGGGAGGAGATACGCAGTATTTT	CAADGGGDTQYF
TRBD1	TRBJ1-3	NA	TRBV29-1	TGCAGCGCTCAATATACAACAGGGGTCTCTGGAAACACCATATATTTT	CSAQYTTGVSGNTIYF
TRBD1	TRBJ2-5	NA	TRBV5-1	TGCGCCAGCAGCTTCCTCCTGGACAGGGGCGGAGAGACCCAGTACTTC	CASSFLLDRGGETQYF
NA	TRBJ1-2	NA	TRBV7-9	TGTGCCAGCAGCTCCGGGGGGGCGGAGGGCTACACCTTC	CASSSGGAEGYTF
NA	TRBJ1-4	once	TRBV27	TGTGCCAGCAGTAACGGGCGGGGTCTACCTAATGAAAAACTGTTTTTT	CASSNGRGLPNEKLFF
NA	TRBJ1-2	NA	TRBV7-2	TGTGCCAGCAGCTTGGACAGTAACTATGGCTACACCTTC	CASSLDSNYGYTF
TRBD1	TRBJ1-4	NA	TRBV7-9	TGTGCCAGCCAGGGACAGGGAGAAAAACTGTTTTTT	CASQGQGEKLFF
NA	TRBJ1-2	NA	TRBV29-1	TGCAGCGTTGATGGGAGTAACTATGGCTACACCTTC	CSVDGSNYGYTF
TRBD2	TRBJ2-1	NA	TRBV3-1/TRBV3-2	TGTGCCAGCAGCCCGTTAGCGGGGGGGAAATCTAATGAGCAGTTCTTC	CASSPLAGGKSNEQFF
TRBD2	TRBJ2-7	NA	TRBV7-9	TGTGCCAGCAGCCCGGGACTAGCGGCCTACGAGCAGTACTTC	CASSPGLAAYEQYF
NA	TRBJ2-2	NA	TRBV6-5	TGTGCCAGCAGTTACTTTCAGGGTAGTACCGGGGAGCTGTTTTTT	CASSYFQGSTGELFF
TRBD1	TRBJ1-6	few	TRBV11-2	TGTGCCAGCAGCCTCGGGACAGCTGGTTCACCCCTCCACTTT	CASSLGTAGSPLHF
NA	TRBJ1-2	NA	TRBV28	TGTGCCAGCAAGACTCCCCTCGGACAACCTGGGGGCTACACCTTC	CASKTPLGQPGGYTF
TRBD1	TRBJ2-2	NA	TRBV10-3	TGTGCCATCAGTGATCGGGCAGGGGGTGACACCGGGGAGCTGTTTTTT	CAISDRAGGDTGELFF
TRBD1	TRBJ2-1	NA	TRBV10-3	TGTGCTCTTTCGCCGGGACAGGGGTGGAATGAGCAGTTCTTC	CALSPGQGWNEQFF
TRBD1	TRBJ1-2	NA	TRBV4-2	TGTGCCAGCAGCCGGCCCGGACAGGCATATGGCTACACCTTC	CASSRPGQAYGYTF
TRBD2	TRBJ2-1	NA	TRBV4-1	TGCGCCAGCAGCCAAGATCAGGGTAGCGGGGGCTACAATGAGCAGTTCTTC	CASSQDQGSGGYNEQFF
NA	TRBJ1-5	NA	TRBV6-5	TGTGCCAGCAGCCGGGGTGGAGTAAGCAATCAGCCCCAGCATTTT	CASSRGGVSNQPQHF
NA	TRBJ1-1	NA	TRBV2	TGTGCCAGCAGTGGGACCCCGGCGGGTGAAGCTTTCTTT	CASSGTPAGEAFF